This T cell receptor (beta chain) was sequenced in a study of regulatory T cells in long-lasting Graves disease. General observations from the study: Among the persistent patients, roughly 2,500 public clonotypes were shared, more than the roughly 970 shared among new patients.

Regarding time point: persistent/refractory GD, antithyroid drugs over 5 years with positive TRAb. The TCR library used RNA extracted from PBMCs. After removal of 5 bases from V and 9 bases from J, the junction contained 7 bases not matched to a gene. The CDR3 is 13 amino acids. Germline assignment: CDR1 MDHEN and CDR2 SYDVKM. Regarding this clonotype: The antigen remains unidentified. It may be a read error: a sequence one base away is much more abundant.

Building of the TCR beta libraries involved iRepertoire HTBI primers and Arm-PCR of CDR3 regions. TCRdb re-called the multiplex PCR reads through MiXCR, storing one row per CDR3 protein. The sample has approximately 290,000 distinct CDR3 sequences, 20% to 25% seen once. This TCR was recovered from a female donor with Graves disease. The rearrangement uses TRBV28 and TRBJ2-7; 10 nucleotides match TRBD2. This material consisted of peripheral blood mononuclear cells (PBMCs), taken when the disease was refractory, from a patient treated with antithyroid drugs. In DNA form, the CDR3 reads TGTGCCAGCAGTACCGGACTAGCGGAAGGGCAGTACTTC. Its protein is CASSTGLAEGQYF.